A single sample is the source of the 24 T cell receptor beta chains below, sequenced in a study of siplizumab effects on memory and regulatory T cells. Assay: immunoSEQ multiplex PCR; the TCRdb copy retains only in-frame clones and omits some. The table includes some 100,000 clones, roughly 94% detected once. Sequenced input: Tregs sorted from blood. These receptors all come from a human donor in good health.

CDR3 protein: CASSFGLAGVGTQYF. For the CDR3, the DNA is TGCGCCAGCAGCTTCGGGCTAGCGGGAGTTGGTACGCAGTATTTT. The chain couples TRBV5-1 to TRBJ2-3; 10 nucleotides line up with TRBD2. J was trimmed by 8 bases and V by 2 bases; bases with no gene match: 8. The germline V gene encodes CDR1 SGHRS and CDR2 YFSETQ. This CDR3 is built from 15 residues.

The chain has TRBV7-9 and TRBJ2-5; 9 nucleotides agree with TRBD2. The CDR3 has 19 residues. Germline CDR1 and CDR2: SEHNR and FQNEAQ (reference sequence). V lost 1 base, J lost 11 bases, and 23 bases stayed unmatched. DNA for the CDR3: TGTGCCAGCAGCTTAGTTGTGAATACCGGGACTAGCATCAAGAGTTGGCAGTACTTC. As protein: CASSLVVNTGTSIKSWQYF.

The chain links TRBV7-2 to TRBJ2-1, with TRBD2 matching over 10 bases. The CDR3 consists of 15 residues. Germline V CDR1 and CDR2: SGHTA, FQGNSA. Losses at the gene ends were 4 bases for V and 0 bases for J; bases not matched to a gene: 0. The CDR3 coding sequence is TGTGCCAGCAGCTCTAGCGGGGGCTCCTACAATGAGCAGTTCTTC. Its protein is CASSSSGGSYNEQFF.

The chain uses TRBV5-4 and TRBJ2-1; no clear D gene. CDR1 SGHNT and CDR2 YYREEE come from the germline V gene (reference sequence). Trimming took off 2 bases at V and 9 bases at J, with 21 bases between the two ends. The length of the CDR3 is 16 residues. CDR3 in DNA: TGTGCCAGCAGCTTCGGCAGGCGGACCCTAGGTAGTGAGCAGTTCTTC. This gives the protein CASSFGRRTLGSEQFF.

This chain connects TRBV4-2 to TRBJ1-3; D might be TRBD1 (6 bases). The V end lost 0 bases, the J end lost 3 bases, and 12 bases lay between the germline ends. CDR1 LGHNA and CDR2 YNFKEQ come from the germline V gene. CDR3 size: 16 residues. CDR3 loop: CASSQDEGGDGNTIYF. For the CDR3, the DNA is TGTGCCAGCAGCCAAGATGAAGGGGGGGATGGAAACACCATATATTTT.

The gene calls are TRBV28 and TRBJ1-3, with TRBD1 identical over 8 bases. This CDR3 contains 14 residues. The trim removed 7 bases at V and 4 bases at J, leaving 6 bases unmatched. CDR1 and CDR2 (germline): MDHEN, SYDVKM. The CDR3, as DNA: TGTGCCAGCACCCTGACAGGGGTCGGAAACACCATATATTTT. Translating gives CASTLTGVGNTIYF.

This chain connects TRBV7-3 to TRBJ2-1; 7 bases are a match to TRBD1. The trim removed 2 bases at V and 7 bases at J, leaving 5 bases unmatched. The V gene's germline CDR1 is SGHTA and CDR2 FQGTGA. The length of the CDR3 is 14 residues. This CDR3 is CASSLRQGLNEQFF. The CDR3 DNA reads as TGTGCCAGCAGCTTACGACAGGGCCTAAATGAGCAGTTCTTC. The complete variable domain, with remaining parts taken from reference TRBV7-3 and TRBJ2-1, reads GAGVSQTPSNKVTEKGKYVELRCDPISGHTALYWYRQSLGQGPEFLIYFQGTGAADDSGLPNDRFFAVRPEGSVSTLKIQRTERGDSAVYLCASSLRQGLNEQFFGPGTRLTVL.

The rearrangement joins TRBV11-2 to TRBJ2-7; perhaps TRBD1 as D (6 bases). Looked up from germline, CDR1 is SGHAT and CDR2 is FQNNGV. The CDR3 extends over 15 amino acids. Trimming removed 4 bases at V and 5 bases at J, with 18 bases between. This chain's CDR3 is CASSSRFGTGNEQYF. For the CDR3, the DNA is TGTGCCAGCAGCTCAAGATTTGGTACAGGGAACGAGCAGTACTTC. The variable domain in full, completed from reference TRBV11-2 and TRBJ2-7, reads EAGVAQSPRYKIIEKRQSVAFWCNPISGHATLYWYQQILGQGPKLLIQFQNNGVVDDSQLPKDRFSAERLKGVDSTLKIQPAKLEDSAVYLCASSSRFGTGNEQYFGPGTRLTVT.

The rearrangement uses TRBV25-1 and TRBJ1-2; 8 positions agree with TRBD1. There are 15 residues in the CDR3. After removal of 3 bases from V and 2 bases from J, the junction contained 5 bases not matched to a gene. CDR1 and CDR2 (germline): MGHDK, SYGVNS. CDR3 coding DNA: TGTGCCAGCAGTGATAGGACAGGGCTAAACTATGGCTACACCTTC. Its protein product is CASSDRTGLNYGYTF.

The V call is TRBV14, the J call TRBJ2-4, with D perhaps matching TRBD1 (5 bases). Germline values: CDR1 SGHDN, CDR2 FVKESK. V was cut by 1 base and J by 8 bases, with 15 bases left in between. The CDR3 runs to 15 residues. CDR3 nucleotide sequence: TGTGCCAGCAGCCAAGCATGGGGCCCTTCCGACATTCAGTACTTC. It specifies CASSQAWGPSDIQYF. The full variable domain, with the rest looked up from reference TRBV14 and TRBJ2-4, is EAGVTQFPSHSVIEKGQTVTLRCDPISGHDNLYWYRRVMGKEIKFLLHFVKESKQDESGMPNNRFLAERTGGTYSTLKVQPAELEDSGVYFCASSQAWGPSDIQYFGAGTRLSVL.

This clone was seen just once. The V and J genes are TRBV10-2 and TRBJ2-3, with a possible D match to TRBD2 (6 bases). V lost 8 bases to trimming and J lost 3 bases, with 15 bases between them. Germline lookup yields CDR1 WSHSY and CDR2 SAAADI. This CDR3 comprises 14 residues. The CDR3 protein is CASGRLEKTDTQYF. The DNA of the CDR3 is TGCGCCAGCGGACGACTAGAGAAAACAGATACGCAGTATTTT.

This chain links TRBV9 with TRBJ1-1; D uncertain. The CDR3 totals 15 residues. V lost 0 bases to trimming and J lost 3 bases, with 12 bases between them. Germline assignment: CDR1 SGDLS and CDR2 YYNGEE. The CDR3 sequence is CASSVGLAWDTEAFF. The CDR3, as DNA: TGTGCCAGCAGCGTAGGCCTAGCGTGGGACACTGAAGCTTTCTTT.

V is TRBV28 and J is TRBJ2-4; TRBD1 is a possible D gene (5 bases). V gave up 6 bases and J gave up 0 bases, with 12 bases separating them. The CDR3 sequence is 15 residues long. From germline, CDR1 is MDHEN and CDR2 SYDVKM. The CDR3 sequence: CASSGTRVAKNIQYF. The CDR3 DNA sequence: TGTGCCAGCAGCGGAACCAGGGTAGCCAAAAACATTCAGTACTTC.

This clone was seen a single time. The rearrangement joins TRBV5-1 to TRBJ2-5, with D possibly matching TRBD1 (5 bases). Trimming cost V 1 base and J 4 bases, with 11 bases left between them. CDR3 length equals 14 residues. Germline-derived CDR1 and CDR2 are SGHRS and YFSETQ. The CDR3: CASSLSGSGETQYF. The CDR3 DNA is TGCGCCAGCAGCTTGTCAGGGTCGGGAGAGACCCAGTACTTC.

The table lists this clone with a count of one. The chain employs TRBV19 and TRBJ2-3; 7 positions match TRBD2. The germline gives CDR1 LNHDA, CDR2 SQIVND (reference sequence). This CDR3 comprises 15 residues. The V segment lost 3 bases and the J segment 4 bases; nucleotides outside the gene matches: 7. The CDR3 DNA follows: TGTGCCAGTAGTATCGGCGGGAGTGGTTCAGATACGCAGTATTTT. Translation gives CASSIGGSGSDTQYF.

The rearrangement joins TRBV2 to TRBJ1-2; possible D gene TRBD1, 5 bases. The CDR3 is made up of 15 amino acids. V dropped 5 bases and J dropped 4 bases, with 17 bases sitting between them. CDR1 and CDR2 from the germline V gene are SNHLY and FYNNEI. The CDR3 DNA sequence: TGTGCCAGCAGTCCCCGTGAGGGACCTTCCTATGGCTACACCTTC. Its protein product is CASSPREGPSYGYTF.

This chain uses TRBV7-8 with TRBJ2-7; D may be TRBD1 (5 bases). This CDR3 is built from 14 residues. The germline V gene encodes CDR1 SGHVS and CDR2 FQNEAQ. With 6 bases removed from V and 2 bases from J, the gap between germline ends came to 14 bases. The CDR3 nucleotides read TGTGCCAGCAGTATAGGAAAGGGGACCTACGAGCAGTACTTC. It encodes CASSIGKGTYEQYF.

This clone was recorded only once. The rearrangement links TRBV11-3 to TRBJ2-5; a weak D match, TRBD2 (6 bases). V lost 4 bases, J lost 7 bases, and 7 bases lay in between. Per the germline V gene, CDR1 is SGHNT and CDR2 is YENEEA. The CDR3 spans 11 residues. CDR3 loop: CASSSGGTQYF. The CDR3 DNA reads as TGTGCCAGCAGCTCCGGGGGGACCCAGTACTTC.

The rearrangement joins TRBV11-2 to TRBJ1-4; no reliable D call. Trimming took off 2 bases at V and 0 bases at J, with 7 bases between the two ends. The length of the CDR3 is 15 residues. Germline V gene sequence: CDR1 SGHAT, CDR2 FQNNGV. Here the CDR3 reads CASSLRTATNEKLFF. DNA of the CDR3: TGTGCCAGCAGCTTAAGGACTGCAACTAATGAAAAACTGTTTTTT.

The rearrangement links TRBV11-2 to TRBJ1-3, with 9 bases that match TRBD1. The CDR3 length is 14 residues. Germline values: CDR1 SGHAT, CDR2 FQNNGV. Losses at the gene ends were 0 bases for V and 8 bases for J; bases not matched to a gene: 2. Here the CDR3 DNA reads TGTGCCAGCAGCTTAGAGGGACAGGGCCACACCATATATTTT. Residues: CASSLEGQGHTIYF.

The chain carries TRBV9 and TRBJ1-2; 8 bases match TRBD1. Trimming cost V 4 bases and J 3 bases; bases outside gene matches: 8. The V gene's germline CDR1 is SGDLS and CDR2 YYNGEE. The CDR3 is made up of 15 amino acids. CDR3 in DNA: TGTGCCAGCAGCCCTACCGGACAGGGATACTATGGCTACACCTTC. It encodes CASSPTGQGYYGYTF.

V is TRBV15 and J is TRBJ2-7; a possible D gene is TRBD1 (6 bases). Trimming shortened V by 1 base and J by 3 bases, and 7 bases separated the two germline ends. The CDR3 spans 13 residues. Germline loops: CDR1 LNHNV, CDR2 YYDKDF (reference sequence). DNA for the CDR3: TGTGCCACCAGCAGAGTCAGGGGCTACGAGCAGTACTTC. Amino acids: CATSRVRGYEQYF.

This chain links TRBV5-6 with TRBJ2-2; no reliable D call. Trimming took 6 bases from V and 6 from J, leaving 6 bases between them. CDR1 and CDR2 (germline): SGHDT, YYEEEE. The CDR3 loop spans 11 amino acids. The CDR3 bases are TGTGCCAGCACCGTATCCGGGGAGCTGTTTTTT. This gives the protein CASTVSGELFF.

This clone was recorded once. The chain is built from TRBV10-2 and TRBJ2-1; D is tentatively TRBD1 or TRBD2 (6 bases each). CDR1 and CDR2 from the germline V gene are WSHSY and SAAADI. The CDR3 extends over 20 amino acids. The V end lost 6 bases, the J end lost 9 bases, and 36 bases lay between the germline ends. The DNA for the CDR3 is TGCGCCAGCAGGAAGTACCCGAACACAGGGCGGGATGAAATTTCGAGTGAGCAGTTCTTC. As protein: CASRKYPNTGRDEISSEQFF.